Shown below are 5 T cell receptor beta chains from a single sample sequenced in a study of blood T cell repertoires in COVID-19 (dated by TCRdb to 2019 to 2021). Library generation was performed with the immunoSEQ multiplex PCR assay. TCRdb retrieved this table from immuneACCESS and kept in-frame rearrangements only. Not all clones are present; in checked studies, unresolved V genes account for under half, and no reason is known for the remainder. The sample records 150,000 to 200,000 clones, approximately 86% of which are singletons. Clones ranked in the top ten supply over 7% of the sample. Sequenced sample: peripheral blood. These receptors originate from a man aged 50 or older with active or convalescent COVID-19.

Worth noting for this clone: The germline gene is not matched at one end of the junction; a read error may be the cause. The chain joins TRBV6-4 to TRBJ1-6, with D possibly TRBD1 on 5 matching bases. Per the germline V gene, CDR1 is MRHNA and CDR2 is SNTAGT. The CDR3 contains 15 residues. The CDR3 sequence: CASRDSHSYNSPLHF. The DNA for the CDR3 is TGTGCCAGCCGTGACAGCCACTCCTATAATTCACCCCTCCACTTT.

This clone has just one count. The V gene is TRBV20-1, the J gene TRBJ2-7; 12 nucleotides match TRBD2. Germline loops: CDR1 DFQATT, CDR2 SNEGSKA (reference sequence). The CDR3 is made up of 14 amino acids. The trim removed 3 bases at V and 3 bases at J, leaving 3 bases unmatched. In nucleotides, the CDR3 is TGCAGTGCTAGTGAGACTAGCGGGAGCTACGAGCAGTACTTC. Its protein product is CSASETSGSYEQYF.

The V gene is TRBV10-3, the J gene TRBJ1-2; 7 bases are shared with TRBD1. This CDR3 is 13 amino acids long. In germline, CDR1 is ENHRY, CDR2 SYGVKD. After removal of 11 bases from V and 7 bases from J, the junction contained 13 bases not matched to a gene. The CDR3 reads CAAYDRDSSGYTF. For the CDR3, the DNA is TGTGCCGCCTACGACAGGGACTCCAGTGGCTACACCTTC.

V is TRBV18 and J is TRBJ1-1; possibly TRBD1 for D (6 bases). V shed 2 bases and J shed 4 bases, with 11 bases lying between them. Germline loops: CDR1 KGHSH, CDR2 LQKENI. CDR3 length equals 14 residues. The CDR3 sequence: CASSPEIGGTEAFF. The CDR3 coding sequence is TGTGCCAGCTCACCAGAAATAGGGGGCACTGAAGCTTTCTTT.

The V and J genes are TRBV18 and TRBJ1-1; D may be TRBD1 (6 bases). The CDR3 extends over 15 amino acids. Trimming removed 2 bases at V and 2 bases at J, with 12 bases between. Per the germline V gene, CDR1 is KGHSH and CDR2 is LQKENI. The CDR3 sequence is CASSPRDTSNTEAFF. The CDR3, as DNA: TGTGCCAGCTCACCAAGGGACACTTCTAACACTGAAGCTTTCTTT. Filled out from reference TRBV18 and TRBJ1-1, the complete variable domain reads NAGVMQNPRHLVRRRGQEARLRCSPMKGHSHVYWYRQLPEEGLKFMVYLQKENIIDESGMPKERFSAEFPKEGPSILRIQQVVRGDSAAYFCASSPRDTSNTEAFFGQGTRLTVV.